Sequencing of this T cell receptor (beta chain) was carried out in a study of response to subunit inactivated influenza vaccine. General study findings and limits: The study's authors posited that every seasonal influenza vaccination enlists few new T cells.

Each CDR3 protein gets one entry after TCRdb re-called the RT-PCR reads with MiXCR. The sample carries roughly 500,000 distinct CDR3 sequences, about 25% recorded once. About this clonotype: Its antigen remains unknown.

The CDR3 is 15 amino acids. Trimming left V 2 bases short and J 4 bases short, with 13 bases between. CDR1 is SGHVS, CDR2 FNYEAQ, per germline. This specimen was CD4+ T cells sorted from PBMCs, taken around 5 days after vaccination. This receptor was taken from a man aged 50-59 years who received an inactivated influenza vaccine. The chain combines TRBV7-6 with TRBJ2-3; TRBD2 might be the D (5 bases). CDR3 coding DNA: TGTGCCAGCAGCTTAAAGGGAGTAGTCGCAGATACGCAGTATTTT. It encodes CASSLKGVVADTQYF.